The present entry profiles one TCR beta chain with its context. The clone's antigen remains unknown. It has no much larger one-base neighbor in the sample; base qualities were not kept. The cysteine opens and the phenylalanine closes a CDR3 of 14 amino acids. Only the CDR3 DNA stays, 42 bases, in frame from base 1. V sheds 3 bases and J sheds 8 bases, leaving 15 bases between their ends. According to the germline V gene, CDR1 reads SGDLS and CDR2 reads YYNGEE. The data belong to a study of T cell repertoires in cytomegalovirus infection (dated by TCRdb to the late 2010s). Regarding the complete study: The peptide stimulations were aimed at well-studied HLA-B-restricted epitopes as well as recently identified HLA-C-restricted CMV epitopes, whose presentation resists viral immunomodulation. Donor HLA type was relevant to the analysis, as public TCR beta signatures indicated carriage of CMV infection together with the matching HLA type. General findings and caveats noted by the study authors: In both this cohort and an independent roughly 350-donor cohort, the cumulative frequency of public TCR beta family members distinguished carriers of CMV infection plus the relevant HLA type. The ex vivo response was dominated by HLA-C-restricted CMV-specific TCR beta clonotypes, and the single most frequent clonotype in two of eight donors was supplied by these HLA-C-restricted clonotypes.

This sample's treatment or condition label indicates: in vitro stimulation with specific CMV peptide epitopes to enrich CMV-specific T cells. TCRdb shows the sequencer as Illumina HiSeq 1500. TCRdb reanalyzed the raw reads on its own, using fastp at Q25 for trimming and MiXCR for clone calling, and kept in-frame beta chains. Records with the same CDR3 protein are collapsed into one entry carrying the most frequent genes and DNA. The sample table records approximately 910,000 distinct CDR3 sequences; about a third of these occur just once. The leading ten clones occupy 13% of the sample. Sample: cultured CD8+ T cells from PBMCs, taken from culture after CMV antigen stimulation. The sequence was collected from a human donor in good health (CMV status not recorded). Some clones in this sample may be carry-over from other donors' samples. This sequence uses TRBV9 and TRBJ2-1; the D gene remains uncertain. The bases are TGTGCCAGCAGCGGGTCGATCCGAGGCGATGAGCAGTTCTTC. The encoded protein is CASSGSIRGDEQFF.